This T cell receptor (beta chain) derives from a study of blood T cell repertoires in COVID-19. Turning to the study itself: The origin of the acute and convalescent COVID-19 samples was the United States, Italy and Spain. PBMCs, B-cell-depleted T cells, or T cells were the source of the cDNA or gDNA that made up the material.

Authors' data handling: Nucleated cell counts were estimated from reference gene primer amplification. TCRdb's table, derived via immunoSEQ multiplex PCR, lists solely in-frame clones and lacks some. D and trimming were read from the DNA, whereas the V and J calls and clone size are those reported in that table. Among hundreds of thousands of clones, roughly 85% were seen once, and the ten largest hold approximately 2.6%. V trimming: 3 bases; J trimming: 4 bases; junction bases outside the gene matches: 8. From germline, CDR1 is SGHRS and CDR2 YFSETQ. The CDR3 runs 16 residues. Sequencing used peripheral blood. The chain carries TRBV5-1 and TRBJ1-1; 11 bases line up with TRBD1. This clonotype was obtained from a woman aged 70-85 years with active or convalescent COVID-19. The CDR3 bases are TGCGCCAGCAGCTCGATTCCCGGGACAGGGGGCACTGAAGCTTTCTTT. Translated, it gives CASSSIPGTGGTEAFF.